These 32 T cell receptor beta chains originate from one sample sequenced in a study of blood T cell repertoires in COVID-19. Sequenced by immunoSEQ multiplex PCR; TCRdb stores in-frame clones only, minus some. The table shows about 160,000 clones, with 86% occurring only once. Sequencing input: peripheral blood. These receptors originate from a woman in her 70s with acute or convalescent COVID-19.

The rearrangement links TRBV7-9 to TRBJ1-5; D uncertain. The CDR3 extends over 14 amino acids. CDR1 and CDR2 from the germline V gene are SEHNR and FQNEAQ (reference sequence). Trimming took off 1 base at V and 0 bases at J, with 4 bases between the two ends. Here the CDR3 DNA reads TGTGCCAGCAGCTTAGGCTATAGCAATCAGCCCCAGCATTTT. This encodes CASSLGYSNQPQHF.

The genes are TRBV5-4 and TRBJ1-2, with 7 bases matching TRBD1. The trim removed 3 bases at V and 2 bases at J, leaving 4 bases unmatched. Germline V gives CDR1 SGHNT, CDR2 YYREEE (reference sequence). The CDR3 extends over 14 amino acids. This CDR3 reads CASSSNRGNYGYTF. Here the CDR3 DNA reads TGTGCCAGCAGCTCCAACAGGGGAAACTATGGCTACACCTTC.

The chain employs TRBV7-9 and TRBJ1-2, with TRBD1 matching over 10 bases. The CDR3 length is 15 residues. J was trimmed by 0 bases and V by 5 bases; bases with no gene match: 3. Per the germline V gene, CDR1 is SEHNR and CDR2 is FQNEAQ (reference sequence). The CDR3 DNA sequence: TGTGCCAGCAGCCAGGACAGGGGGACTAACTATGGCTACACCTTC. Translated, it gives CASSQDRGTNYGYTF.

In its sample, this clone was seen a few times. The rearrangement joins TRBV4-1 to TRBJ1-3, with no clear D. The germline V gene has CDR1 MGHRA and CDR2 YSYEKL. Between the trimmed V and J ends, which lost 6 bases and 2 bases, there was a span of 14 bases. The CDR3 runs to 15 residues. This chain's CDR3 is CASSRNAGPGNTIYF. The CDR3 nucleotides are TGCGCCAGCAGTCGGAACGCAGGTCCTGGAAACACCATATATTTT.

J is TRBJ2-7 and V is TRBV5-1; 9 bases align to TRBD2. The CDR3 contains 15 residues. V gave up 4 bases and J gave up 2 bases; unmatched junction bases: 7. The germline V gene has CDR1 SGHRS and CDR2 YFSETQ. The CDR3 DNA follows: TGCGCCAGCAGCCCCGGGACTAGCAGAACCTACGAGCAGTACTTC. Translating it yields CASSPGTSRTYEQYF.

The chain is built from TRBV7-2 and TRBJ2-1; 8 nucleotides match TRBD2. The germline gives CDR1 SGHTA, CDR2 FQGNSA. The CDR3 runs 16 residues. Germline trimming cut 3 bases from V and 0 bases from J; bases unmatched to any gene: 4. The CDR3 spells CASSFISGTSYNEQFF. DNA of the CDR3: TGTGCCAGCAGCTTCATTAGCGGGACCTCCTACAATGAGCAGTTCTTC.

This chain links TRBV28 with TRBJ2-6, with TRBD2 as a possible D gene (5 bases). Deletions cut 6 bases from V and 1 base from J, with 10 bases between. Looked up from germline, CDR1 is MDHEN and CDR2 is SYDVKM. The CDR3 is made up of 15 amino acids. The CDR3 loop reads CASSLTGSGANVLTF. The DNA of the CDR3 is TGTGCCAGCAGCTTGACGGGGTCTGGGGCCAACGTCCTGACTTTC.

The chain joins TRBV29-1 to TRBJ2-2, with 8 positions matching TRBD1. The CDR3 is made up of 14 amino acids. Germline V gene data show CDR1 as SQVTM and CDR2 as ANQGSEA. J was trimmed by 3 bases and V by 7 bases; bases with no gene match: 7. In DNA form, the CDR3 reads TGCAGCGGGCGGACAGGGTGGGACACCGGGGAGCTGTTTTTT. Translating gives CSGRTGWDTGELFF.

This clone has only a few counts. The chain couples TRBV7-9 to TRBJ2-4, with TRBD2 as a possible D gene (5 bases). The CDR3 sequence is 13 residues long. Trimming stripped 1 base from V and 8 bases from J, with 9 bases between. Per germline, CDR1 SEHNR and CDR2 FQNEAQ (reference sequence). As DNA, the CDR3 is TGTGCCAGCAGCTTAGGGATGGGAGACATTCAGTACTTC. Residues: CASSLGMGDIQYF.

The J gene is TRBJ1-1, the V gene TRBV30; the D gene is possibly TRBD1 (5 bases). Trimming cost V 2 bases and J 1 base, with 8 bases left between them. CDR1 and CDR2 from the germline V gene are GTSNPN and SVGIG (reference sequence). The CDR3 totals 13 residues. CDR3 in amino acids: CAWSQGANTEAFF. In DNA form, the CDR3 reads TGTGCCTGGAGTCAAGGGGCGAACACTGAAGCTTTCTTT. Drawing the rest from reference TRBV30 and TRBJ1-1, the complete variable domain is SQTIHQWPATLVQPVGSPLSLECTVEGTSNPNLYWYRQAAGRGLQLLFYSVGIGQISSEVPQNLSASRPQDRQFILSSKKLLLSDSGFYLCAWSQGANTEAFFGQGTRLTVV.

The chain couples TRBV6-5 to TRBJ1-1, with 8 bases fitting TRBD1. The V and J ends lost 6 bases and 4 bases, in that order; junction bases with no gene match: 7. The CDR3 totals 14 residues. The germline gives CDR1 MNHEY, CDR2 SVGAGI. This CDR3 is CASRVTGGGTEAFF. The CDR3 region has the DNA TGTGCCAGCAGAGTAACAGGGGGGGGCACTGAAGCTTTCTTT.

The chain has TRBV5-8 and TRBJ1-1; TRBD1 agrees at 8 bases. V was pared by 4 bases and J by 6 bases, with 11 bases of the junction left unmatched. Germline CDR1 SGHTS, CDR2 YDEGEE. The CDR3 contains 15 residues. CDR3 DNA sequence: TGTGCCAGCAGCCATCGACAGGGGCTTGGCGCTGAAGCTTTCTTT. It yields the protein CASSHRQGLGAEAFF.

This clone was detected a few times. This chain uses TRBV5-5 with TRBJ1-3, with D perhaps TRBD1 (5 bases). Trimming pared 6 bases from V and 4 bases from J, leaving 17 bases between. The CDR3 consists of 15 residues. Germline V gives CDR1 SGHKS, CDR2 YYEKEE (reference sequence). CDR3 region: CASTPPGLEGNTIYF. The DNA for the CDR3 is TGTGCCAGCACCCCACCAGGGCTTGAAGGAAACACCATATATTTT. The whole variable domain, filled in from reference TRBV5-5 and TRBJ1-3, reads DAGVTQSPTHLIKTRGQQVTLRCSPISGHKSVSWYQQVLGQGPQFIFQYYEKEERGRGNFPDRFSARQFPNYSSELNVNALLLGDSALYLCASTPPGLEGNTIYFGEGSWLTVV.

This clone was observed once. V is TRBV4-2 and J is TRBJ2-2; 7 bases match TRBD1. The V gene's germline CDR1 is LGHNA and CDR2 YNFKEQ. The CDR3 loop spans 15 amino acids. V shed 1 base and J 1 base; nucleotides not matched to a gene: 0. Written as DNA, the CDR3 is TGTGCCAGCAGCCAAGGGACAGGGAACACCGGGGAGCTGTTTTTT. It encodes CASSQGTGNTGELFF.

The DNA for the CDR3 is TGTGCCAGCAGCCAAGGGGCCGGGACGGAGGGTATTAAGTACTTC. It encodes CASSQGAGTEGIKYF. V is TRBV5-4 and J is TRBJ2-7, with D possibly matching TRBD2 (6 bases). The germline V gene encodes CDR1 SGHNT and CDR2 YYREEE (reference sequence). The CDR3 covers 15 residues. The V end lost 4 bases, the J end lost 11 bases, and 25 bases lay between the germline ends.

The chain links TRBV21-1 to TRBJ2-2; the table's D call TRBD1 went unverified against the DNA. TRBV21-1 is classified as a pseudogene. CDR3 length equals 19 residues. CDR3 region: CASSKVGRTGVNGTGELFF. The CDR3 bases are TGTGCCAGCAGCAAAGTGGGCAGGACAGGGGTAAACGGCACCGGGGAGCTGTTTTTT.

J is TRBJ2-2 and V is TRBV5-1; 8 nucleotides align to TRBD2. The V segment lost 6 bases and the J segment 0 bases; nucleotides outside the gene matches: 13. CDR3 length: 18 residues. Per the germline V gene, CDR1 is SGHRS and CDR2 is YFSETQ. CDR3 sequence reads: CASKIRDGGLANTGELFF. CDR3 nucleotide sequence: TGCGCCAGCAAGATACGGGACGGGGGACTAGCGAACACCGGGGAGCTGTTTTTT.

The chain carries TRBV29-1 and TRBJ1-1; D remains unclear. V was trimmed by 7 bases and J by 6 bases, leaving 27 bases between them. The CDR3 consists of 16 residues. Looked up from germline, CDR1 is SQVTM and CDR2 is ANQGSEA. CDR3 in amino acids: CSAPAGRAGGRAEAFF. Here the CDR3 DNA reads TGCAGCGCCCCTGCGGGCCGGGCCGGTGGTAGAGCTGAAGCTTTCTTT.

The CDR3 DNA reads TGTGCCAGCAGTTTAATGGGGGGTCAGCCCCAGCATTTT. This encodes CASSLMGGQPQHF. The V gene is TRBV27, the J gene TRBJ1-5, with D possibly TRBD1 on 5 matching bases. With 2 bases removed from V and 6 bases from J, the gap between germline ends came to 8 bases. The CDR3 sequence is 13 residues long. The germline V gene encodes CDR1 MNHEY and CDR2 SMNVEV (reference sequence).

The V gene is TRBV10-1, the J gene TRBJ2-2, with TRBD1 matching over 8 bases. The germline V gene has CDR1 WNHNN and CDR2 SYGVQD (reference sequence). The V gene end was trimmed by 3 bases and the J gene end by 1 base; junction bases not matched to a gene: 1. This CDR3 contains 15 residues. The CDR3 here is CASSDGTGNTGELFF. For the CDR3, the DNA is TGCGCCAGCAGTGATGGGACAGGGAACACCGGGGAGCTGTTTTTT.

The chain employs TRBV30 and TRBJ1-6; 9 bases line up with TRBD1. CDR3 length: 16 residues. Trimming took 3 bases from V and 3 from J; bases not matched to a gene: 6. Germline lookup yields CDR1 GTSNPN and CDR2 SVGIG (reference sequence). In DNA, the CDR3 is TGTGCCTGGAGGGGACAGGGACTCAACTATAATTCACCCCTCCACTTT. This sequence encodes CAWRGQGLNYNSPLHF.

The V call is TRBV6-2 or TRBV6-3, the J call TRBJ2-3; 12 bases are shared with TRBD2. The germline V gene encodes CDR1 MNHEY and CDR2 SVGEGT. The CDR3 has 14 amino acids. V was clipped by 6 bases and J by 10 bases; unmatched bases: 8. This chain's CDR3 is CASSQGLAGTAQYF. The CDR3 DNA is TGTGCCAGCAGCCAAGGACTAGCGGGAACTGCGCAGTATTTT.

J is TRBJ1-3 and V is TRBV3-1 (or the pseudogene TRBV3-2), with TRBD1 matching over 9 bases. This CDR3 spans 14 amino acids. Losses at the gene ends were 5 bases for V and 8 bases for J; bases not matched to a gene: 7. The V gene's germline CDR1 is LGHDT and CDR2 YNNKEL (reference sequence). Here the CDR3 DNA reads TGTGCCAGCAGCTTGGACAGGGGAACAGACACCATATATTTT. Translating gives CASSLDRGTDTIYF.

This clone showed up just once. The J gene is TRBJ2-3, the V gene TRBV3-1 (or the pseudogene TRBV3-2), with 12 bases that match TRBD2. V dropped 1 base and J dropped 2; count of bases not matched to a gene: 4. The CDR3 spans 17 residues. Germline V gene data show CDR1 as LGHDT and CDR2 as YNNKEL (reference sequence). CDR3 sequence (DNA): TGTGCCAGCAGCCAAGCACTAGCGGGGGGTTTCACAGATACGCAGTATTTT. It is translated as CASSQALAGGFTDTQYF.

V gene TRBV4-3 combines with J gene TRBJ2-5; D is possibly TRBD2 (6 bases). The germline V gene has CDR1 LGHNA and CDR2 YSLEER. The CDR3 contains 15 residues. The ends were cut back, 0 bases at V and 7 bases at J, with 15 bases in the middle. The CDR3 region is CASSQEWQARGTQYF. For the CDR3, the DNA is TGCGCCAGCAGCCAAGAGTGGCAGGCGCGGGGGACCCAGTACTTC.

The J gene is TRBJ2-3, the V gene TRBV5-1; perhaps TRBD1 as D (6 bases). The CDR3 is made up of 14 amino acids. V was cut by 0 bases and J by 4 bases, with 9 bases left in between. CDR1 SGHRS and CDR2 YFSETQ come from the germline V gene. The CDR3 coding sequence is TGCGCCAGCAGCTTGGGGGCAGGGGCAGATACGCAGTATTTT. The encoded protein is CASSLGAGADTQYF.

This chain joins TRBV3-1 (or the pseudogene TRBV3-2) and TRBJ1-1, with TRBD1 as a possible D gene (5 bases). Germline assignment: CDR1 LGHDT and CDR2 YNNKEL (reference sequence). The CDR3 has 15 amino acids. The V gene lost 6 bases and the J gene lost 0 bases, with 14 bases spanning the gap. CDR3 sequence: CASRATVTMNTEAFF. The DNA for the CDR3 is TGTGCCAGCAGGGCGACAGTAACCATGAACACTGAAGCTTTCTTT.

CDR3 protein: CASKGDGALGYNEQFF. The CDR3, as DNA: TGTGCCAGCAAGGGAGACGGAGCATTAGGCTACAATGAGCAGTTCTTC. The chain uses TRBV27 and TRBJ2-1; the D gene is possibly TRBD2 (5 bases). The CDR3 covers 16 residues. Trimming removed 7 bases at V and 3 bases at J, with 19 bases between. The germline V gene has CDR1 MNHEY and CDR2 SMNVEV (reference sequence).

The chain uses TRBV9 and TRBJ2-3; D unresolved. V was pared by 4 bases and J by 8 bases, with 20 bases between. This CDR3 contains 15 residues. Germline CDR1 reads SGDLS; CDR2 reads YYNGEE. The CDR3 DNA is TGTGCCAGCAGCTCGCGAGGTTCTTCGGATGGTACGCAGTATTTT. This gives the protein CASSSRGSSDGTQYF. Combining the CDR3 with reference TRBV9 and TRBJ2-3 gives the whole variable domain DSGVTQTPKHLITATGQRVTLRCSPRSGDLSVYWYQQSLDQGLQFLIQYYNGEERAKGNILERFSAQQFPDLHSELNLSSLELGDSALYFCASSSRGSSDGTQYFGPGTRLTVL.

CDR3 protein: CASSVVATGAAYEQYF. CDR3 bases: TGTGCCAGCAGCGTAGTAGCGACAGGGGCTGCCTACGAGCAGTACTTC. The V gene is TRBV7-2, the J gene TRBJ2-7; 8 nucleotides match TRBD1. Trimming removed 5 bases from V and 2 bases from J; junction bases left unmatched: 11. Germline V gives CDR1 SGHTA, CDR2 FQGNSA. The CDR3 has 16 residues.

The genes are TRBV7-2 and TRBJ2-1; 12 nucleotides align to TRBD2. Germline V gene data show CDR1 as SGHTA and CDR2 as FQGNSA. Trimming removed 3 bases from V and 1 base from J; junction bases left unmatched: 4. The CDR3 is made up of 17 amino acids. CDR3 sequence reads: CASSFGGLAGSYNEQFF. The CDR3 nucleotides read TGTGCCAGCAGCTTTGGCGGACTAGCGGGGTCCTACAATGAGCAGTTCTTC.

The V and J genes are TRBV19 and TRBJ2-7, with 12 bases that match TRBD2. Looked up from germline, CDR1 is LNHDA and CDR2 is SQIVND (reference sequence). V lost 6 bases and J lost 6; bases outside the gene matches: 15. This CDR3 has 17 residues. The CDR3 loop is CASSLPPTSGSVAEQYF. CDR3 coding DNA: TGTGCCAGTAGCCTCCCCCCGACTAGCGGGAGTGTCGCCGAGCAGTACTTC.